This paragraph reports one TCR beta chain. The data originate from a study of CD8+ T cells in alopecia areata. Treatment defined: oral pan-JAK inhibitor, 5-10 mg twice daily. There are 15 residues in the CDR3. From germline, CDR1 is MNHNY and CDR2 SVGAGI (reference sequence). V trimming: 2 bases; J trimming: 0 bases; junction bases outside the gene matches: 3. Sequencing relied on a cDNA template that was reverse transcribed from extracted RNA. TCRdb's copy holds only in-frame clones and misses some; the assay was immunoSEQ multiplex PCR. The sample yields about 200,000 clones, roughly two fifths seen once.

The V and J genes are TRBV6-6 and TRBJ2-7; TRBD1 agrees at 8 bases. Source: CD4+ T cells sorted from blood, taken around week 34, from a patient treated with tofacitinib. The sequence came from a human donor with alopecia areata. CDR3 nucleotides: TGTGCCAGCAGTTACCGTCAGGGGGCCTCCTACGAGCAGTACTTC. Encoded protein: CASSYRQGASYEQYF.